Shown below are 8 T cell receptor beta chains from a single sample sequenced in a study of cytomegalovirus exposure and HLA in healthy donors. Use of 60 Vbeta and 13 Jbeta primers characterized the PCR. Assay used: immunoSEQ multiplex PCR; TCRdb lists only in-frame clones, some missing. The profile shows around 190,000 clones, around 80% of them singletons. The sample consisted of PBMCs. All receptors derive from a middle-aged man in good health and CMV-seropositive.

The chain combines TRBV6-1 with TRBJ2-3, with D hard to call. The V end was cut by 4 bases, the J end by 2 bases, with 13 bases between. This CDR3 has 15 residues. Germline lookup yields CDR1 MNHNS and CDR2 SASEGT. The CDR3 protein is CASSAPSIVTDTQYF. CDR3 bases: TGTGCCAGCAGTGCCCCCTCGATAGTCACAGATACGCAGTATTTT.

This clone turned up a few times. The chain couples TRBV2 to TRBJ1-2; D not certain. Germline V gene lookup returns CDR1 SNHLY and CDR2 FYNNEI. V was trimmed by 1 base and J by 3 bases, leaving 6 bases between them. CDR3 length: 13 residues. The CDR3 spells CASSEGQDYGYTF. CDR3 nucleotides: TGTGCCAGCAGTGAAGGTCAGGACTATGGCTACACCTTC.

The chain joins TRBV6-5 to TRBJ1-5; D is perhaps TRBD1 (6 bases). Germline CDR1 is MNHEY and CDR2 is SVGAGI. CDR3 length: 13 residues. V dropped 11 bases and J dropped 6 bases, with 17 bases sitting between them. The chain's CDR3 is CAAGGAVGQPQHF. The CDR3 region has the DNA TGTGCCGCCGGGGGGGCGGTGGGTCAGCCCCAGCATTTT.

The chain is built from TRBV5-1 and TRBJ2-7, with TRBD1 matching 7 bases. Unmatched junction bases numbered 2, after V lost 0 bases and J lost 5 bases. CDR1 is SGHRS and CDR2 is YFSETQ in the germline V gene. CDR3 size: 13 residues. For the CDR3, the DNA is TGCGCCAGCAGCTTGGACCAGGGGGACGAGCAGTACTTC. Amino acids: CASSLDQGDEQYF.

The chain employs TRBV10-3 and TRBJ2-3, with TRBD2 identical over 16 bases. V lost 5 bases and J lost 4; bases outside the gene matches: 15. The CDR3 is 20 residues long. Germline lookup yields CDR1 ENHRY and CDR2 SYGVKD. The CDR3 DNA follows: TGTGCCATCAGTTCCATCGGGACTAGCGGGAGGGCCAAGAAAGCAGATACGCAGTATTTT. Its protein is CAISSIGTSGRAKKADTQYF.

The chain couples TRBV7-3 to TRBJ2-1; weak D call: TRBD2 (5 bases). V was clipped by 5 bases and J by 9 bases, with 11 bases between them. The CDR3 consists of 12 residues. From germline, CDR1 is SGHTA and CDR2 FQGTGA. The DNA of the CDR3 is TGTGCCAGCAGCCCTAATGGAGGTGAGCAGTTCTTC. It codes for CASSPNGGEQFF. Using reference TRBV7-3 and TRBJ2-1 for the parts outside the CDR3, the full variable domain is GAGVSQTPSNKVTEKGKYVELRCDPISGHTALYWYRQSLGQGPEFLIYFQGTGAADDSGLPNDRFFAVRPEGSVSTLKIQRTERGDSAVYLCASSPNGGEQFFGPGTRLTVL.

V usage is TRBV19 and J usage is TRBJ1-2; 9 bases are shared with TRBD1. The CDR3 is made up of 16 amino acids. Germline lookup yields CDR1 LNHDA and CDR2 SQIVND (reference sequence). After removal of 6 bases from V and 2 bases from J, the junction contained 10 bases not matched to a gene. CDR3 sequence: CASRWGWGQGNYGYTF. The CDR3 DNA reads TGTGCCAGTAGATGGGGATGGGGACAGGGAAACTATGGCTACACCTTC.

CDR3 sequence reads: CAALLAGRYEQYF. CDR3 nucleotides: TGTGCCGCCCTACTAGCGGGACGCTACGAGCAGTACTTC. This chain connects TRBV21-1 to TRBJ2-5; the DNA was not compared with TRBD2, the D call given in the table. The DNA end favors TRBJ2-7, so the J call may be wrong. TRBV21-1 corresponds to a pseudogene. The CDR3 is made up of 13 amino acids.